The 32 T cell receptor beta chains below all came from one sample that was sequenced in a study of blood T cell repertoires in COVID-19. Assay: immunoSEQ multiplex PCR; the TCRdb copy retains only in-frame clones and omits some. The repertoire includes 250,000 to 350,000 clones, 86% of them detected once, and 3% sits in the top ten. Material: peripheral blood. These receptors came from a woman younger than 45 with active or convalescent COVID-19.

The CDR3 region has the DNA TGTGCCAGCAGTTCGGAGACAGGGAGGAACACTGAAGCTTTCTTT. It specifies CASSSETGRNTEAFF. The gene calls are TRBV6-2 or TRBV6-3 and TRBJ1-1; 7 bases are shared with TRBD1. With 4 bases clipped from V and 1 base from J, the junction kept 6 bases outside the gene matches. Germline CDR1 and CDR2: MNHEY and SVGEGT. The CDR3 covers 15 residues.

This clone was recorded a few times. V is TRBV28 and J is TRBJ1-5; 8 bases line up with TRBD1. After removal of 3 bases from V and 7 bases from J, the junction contained 8 bases not matched to a gene. The CDR3 consists of 15 residues. CDR1 and CDR2 (germline): MDHEN, SYDVKM. CDR3 protein: CASSFGSGTGQPQHF. As DNA, the CDR3 is TGTGCCAGCAGTTTTGGTTCCGGGACAGGACAGCCCCAGCATTTT.

The V gene is TRBV6-2 or TRBV6-3, the J gene TRBJ2-3, with TRBD2 matching 12 bases. Germline CDR1 reads MNHEY; CDR2 reads SVGEGT. The CDR3 contains 17 residues. V lost 5 bases to trimming and J lost 5 bases; unmatched junction nucleotides: 11. The DNA for the CDR3 is TGTGCCAGCAGTAAACAGACCGGGACTAGCGGGCGAGATACGCAGTATTTT. Translated: CASSKQTGTSGRDTQYF.

The chain couples TRBV24-1 to TRBJ2-3, with TRBD1 identical over 8 bases. The J segment lost 5 bases and the V segment lost 5 bases, leaving 8 bases of the junction unmatched. The CDR3 sequence is 15 residues long. Germline V gene lookup returns CDR1 KGHDR and CDR2 SFDVKD. The CDR3 DNA follows: TGTGCCACCAGTGGCGGACAGGGAAGGGAAGATACGCAGTATTTT. Translation: CATSGGQGREDTQYF.

CDR3 protein: CASSRDNQETQYF. The DNA for the CDR3 is TGTGCCAGCAGTCGCGACAACCAAGAGACCCAGTACTTC. This chain connects TRBV2 to TRBJ2-5; D is undetermined. The germline gives CDR1 SNHLY, CDR2 FYNNEI. Trimming pared 5 bases from V and 0 bases from J, leaving 7 bases between. The CDR3 covers 13 residues.

The chain combines TRBV4-3 with TRBJ1-1; D is perhaps TRBD1 (6 bases). Trimming shortened V by 9 bases and J by 6 bases, and 23 bases separated the two germline ends. Germline V gives CDR1 LGHNA, CDR2 YSLEER. This CDR3 is 15 amino acids long. The CDR3 sequence is CASFGAVRGLPEAFF. The CDR3 coding sequence is TGCGCCAGTTTCGGAGCGGTGCGGGGGCTCCCTGAAGCTTTCTTT.

The chain combines TRBV19 with TRBJ1-1, with a tentative D call TRBD1 (6 bases). V dropped 6 bases and J dropped 0 bases, with 8 bases sitting between them. Per germline, CDR1 LNHDA and CDR2 SQIVND (reference sequence). The CDR3 runs to 13 residues. The CDR3: CASSRQVNTEAFF. The CDR3 bases are TGTGCCAGTAGCCGACAGGTGAACACTGAAGCTTTCTTT. The full variable domain, in which reference TRBV19 and TRBJ1-1 provide the parts outside the CDR3, is DGGITQSPKYLFRKEGQNVTLSCEQNLNHDAMYWYRQDPGQGLRLIYYSQIVNDFQKGDIAEGYSVSREKKESFPLTVTSAQKNPTAFYLCASSRQVNTEAFFGQGTRLTVV.

V gene TRBV5-8 combines with J gene TRBJ1-1; possibly TRBD1 for D (5 bases). The CDR3 consists of 12 residues. Per germline, CDR1 SGHTS and CDR2 YDEGEE. V lost 4 bases and J lost 6, with 10 bases in between. CDR3: CASSADTPEAFF. As DNA, the CDR3 is TGTGCCAGCAGCGCGGACACCCCTGAAGCTTTCTTT.

This clone has just one count. The CDR3 here is CASSPHVVTSSSPLHF. In nucleotides, the CDR3 is TGTGCCAGCAGCCCCCACGTGGTGACATCGAGTTCACCCCTCCACTTT. The J gene is TRBJ1-6, the V gene TRBV5-6; D remains ambiguous. V gave up 4 bases and J gave up 9 bases, with 20 bases separating them. Germline V CDR1 and CDR2: SGHDT, YYEEEE. This CDR3 contains 16 residues.

This chain uses TRBV7-2 with TRBJ1-3, with 7 nucleotides matching TRBD1. V lost 4 bases and J lost 1; bases outside the gene matches: 4. The CDR3 runs 15 residues. CDR1 SGHTA and CDR2 FQGNSA come from the germline V gene. The CDR3 nucleotides are TGTGCCAGCAGCTCCCTACAGGGGTCTGGAAACACCATATATTTT. Protein: CASSSLQGSGNTIYF.

The chain links TRBV5-1 to TRBJ2-2; D is unresolved. The CDR3 is 13 residues long. Trimming removed 4 bases at V and 7 bases at J, with 11 bases between. Per germline, CDR1 SGHRS and CDR2 YFSETQ. CDR3: CASSPLDFGELFF. In DNA form, the CDR3 reads TGCGCCAGCAGCCCCCTAGATTTCGGGGAGCTGTTTTTT. Full variable domain (outside the CDR3, taken from reference TRBV5-1 and TRBJ2-2): KAGVTQTPRYLIKTRGQQVTLSCSPISGHRSVSWYQQTPGQGLQFLFEYFSETQRNKGNFPGRFSGRQFSNSRSEMNVSTLELGDSALYLCASSPLDFGELFFGEGSRLTVL.

This chain uses TRBV6-2 or TRBV6-3 with TRBJ1-2; 10 positions agree with TRBD1. CDR3 size: 13 residues. The V gene's germline CDR1 is MNHEY and CDR2 SVGEGT. V gave up 6 bases and J gave up 4 bases; unmatched junction bases: 2. CDR3 sequence (DNA): TGTGCCAGCAGCCGGACAGGGGGCTATGGCTACACCTTC. Amino acid sequence: CASSRTGGYGYTF.

The chain couples TRBV6-2 or TRBV6-3 to TRBJ1-2, with D unclear. CDR3 length equals 13 residues. The V gene's germline CDR1 is MNHEY and CDR2 SVGEGT. Trimming took 2 bases from V and 4 from J, leaving 8 bases between them. The CDR3 reads CASSYGQAYGYTF. For the CDR3, the DNA is TGTGCCAGCAGTTACGGTCAGGCCTATGGCTACACCTTC.

The chain has TRBV5-1 and TRBJ1-2, with D unresolved. CDR3 length: 17 residues. V was cut by 4 bases and J by 6 bases, with 25 bases left in between. Per germline, CDR1 SGHRS and CDR2 YFSETQ. The CDR3 here is CASSPMPWTSTVDGYTF. The CDR3 nucleotides read TGCGCCAGCAGCCCAATGCCCTGGACTTCAACGGTGGATGGCTACACCTTC.

J is TRBJ2-2 and V is TRBV18, with 8 positions matching TRBD1. The V and J ends lost 6 bases and 6 bases, in that order; junction bases with no gene match: 12. Per germline, CDR1 KGHSH and CDR2 LQKENI. The CDR3 extends over 16 amino acids. CDR3 amino acids: CASSLFRQGASGELFF. CDR3 nucleotides: TGTGCCAGCTCCCTCTTTCGCCAGGGGGCGTCCGGGGAGCTGTTTTTT.

J is TRBJ1-1 and V is TRBV9; no clear D gene. V gave up 3 bases and J gave up 0 bases, with 9 bases separating them. Germline V CDR1 and CDR2: SGDLS, YYNGEE. This CDR3 has 14 residues. CDR3 coding DNA: TGTGCCAGCAGCGCCACCCAGGTGAACACTGAAGCTTTCTTT. It yields the protein CASSATQVNTEAFF.

CDR3 loop: CAISGPGQGGSPLHF. Written as DNA, the CDR3 is TGTGCCATCAGTGGGCCTGGACAGGGGGGAAGCCCCCTCCACTTT. This chain links TRBV10-3 with TRBJ1-6; the match to TRBD1 covers 10 bases. V trimming: 4 bases; J trimming: 13 bases; junction bases outside the gene matches: 10. Germline lookup yields CDR1 ENHRY and CDR2 SYGVKD. CDR3 size: 15 residues.

The chain uses TRBV28 and TRBJ1-2; TRBD1 matches at 9 bases. The germline CDR1 and CDR2 sequences are MDHEN and SYDVKM. The junction had 16 bases not matched to a gene; V was cut back by 7 bases and J by 4 bases. The CDR3 extends over 17 amino acids. CDR3 protein: CASTLTGGGVFSYGYTF. CDR3 in DNA: TGTGCCAGCACCTTAACAGGGGGCGGTGTATTTAGCTATGGCTACACCTTC.

The J gene is TRBJ1-1, the V gene TRBV19; no clear D gene. The V gene lost 5 bases and the J gene lost 0 bases, with 7 bases spanning the gap. The germline V gene has CDR1 LNHDA and CDR2 SQIVND (reference sequence). The CDR3 consists of 13 residues. In nucleotides, the CDR3 is TGTGCCAGTAGTGGAGCACTGAACACTGAAGCTTTCTTT. It encodes CASSGALNTEAFF.

This clone has just one count. This rearrangement joins TRBV9 to TRBJ2-7, with 8 bases lining up with TRBD2. The V and J ends lost 0 bases and 5 bases, in that order; junction bases with no gene match: 4. The CDR3 contains 14 residues. Germline lookup yields CDR1 SGDLS and CDR2 YYNGEE. CDR3 loop: CASSVAGGRHEQYF. CDR3 nucleotide sequence: TGTGCCAGCAGCGTAGCGGGGGGGCGGCACGAGCAGTACTTC.

V and J are TRBV27 and TRBJ2-2, with D tentatively TRBD1 (5 bases). The CDR3 has 14 residues. Deletions cut 5 bases from V and 4 bases from J, with 11 bases between. Per the germline V gene, CDR1 is MNHEY and CDR2 is SMNVEV (reference sequence). The CDR3 nucleotides read TGTGCCAGCAGTGGGGCCAGGACCACCGGGGAGCTGTTTTTT. Translating it yields CASSGARTTGELFF.

The chain employs TRBV5-1 and TRBJ1-1; D remains ambiguous. Germline CDR1 and CDR2: SGHRS and YFSETQ. The CDR3 is made up of 12 amino acids. Trimming took off 4 bases at V and 5 bases at J, with 9 bases between the two ends. The chain's CDR3 is CASSVEGTEAFF. CDR3 nucleotide sequence: TGCGCCAGCAGCGTAGAGGGTACTGAAGCTTTCTTT.

This chain uses TRBV6-5 with TRBJ2-7, with 7 bases fitting TRBD1. Germline CDR1 MNHEY, CDR2 SVGAGI. J was trimmed by 1 base and V by 1 base; bases with no gene match: 4. This CDR3 has 15 amino acids. The CDR3 sequence: CASSYFSGGSYEQYF. In DNA form, the CDR3 reads TGTGCCAGCAGTTACTTCTCAGGGGGTTCCTACGAGCAGTACTTC.

CDR3 residues: CAISAGGSNQPQHF. The CDR3 region has the DNA TGTGCCATCAGTGCAGGGGGCAGCAATCAGCCCCAGCATTTT. The chain uses TRBV10-3 and TRBJ1-5, with TRBD1 identical over 8 bases. CDR3 length: 14 amino acids. V lost 4 bases to trimming and J lost 1 base; unmatched junction nucleotides: 0. The germline V gene encodes CDR1 ENHRY and CDR2 SYGVKD.

DNA of the CDR3: TGTGCCAGCAGCTCGACAGGGGGCAACTATGGCTACACCTTC. Translation gives CASSSTGGNYGYTF. The V call is TRBV5-5, the J call TRBJ1-2; TRBD1 aligns across 10 bases. The length of the CDR3 is 14 residues. The V and J ends lost 3 bases and 2 bases, in that order; junction bases with no gene match: 1. CDR1 SGHKS and CDR2 YYEKEE come from the germline V gene (reference sequence).

This clone was seen a single time. This chain joins TRBV30 and TRBJ2-2; 9 nucleotides agree with TRBD1. Germline V gives CDR1 GTSNPN, CDR2 SVGIG (reference sequence). CDR3 length: 16 amino acids. V dropped 1 base and J dropped 5; count of bases not matched to a gene: 8. The CDR3 reads CAWSALRQGGTGELFF. The CDR3 coding sequence is TGTGCCTGGAGTGCCCTTAGACAGGGGGGGACCGGGGAGCTGTTTTTT.

This chain connects TRBV2 to TRBJ1-2, with TRBD1 matching 8 bases. Germline values: CDR1 SNHLY, CDR2 FYNNEI. Trimming took 6 bases from V and 4 from J; bases not matched to a gene: 7. The CDR3 sequence is 14 residues long. Here the CDR3 DNA reads TGTGCCAGCAGGAAGGAACAGGGGGTCTATGGCTACACCTTC. This translates into CASRKEQGVYGYTF.

This chain connects TRBV6-5 to TRBJ1-1; D gene ambiguous. Germline CDR1 is MNHEY and CDR2 is SVGAGI. V was clipped by 6 bases and J by 1 base, with 12 bases between them. This CDR3 has 14 residues. CDR3 protein: CASSSPRENTEAFF. In DNA form, the CDR3 reads TGTGCCAGCAGCTCCCCGCGGGAGAACACTGAAGCTTTCTTT.

The rearrangement uses TRBV7-9 and TRBJ1-5; possible D gene TRBD1, 6 bases. CDR1 and CDR2 from the germline V gene are SEHNR and FQNEAQ (reference sequence). The CDR3 consists of 14 residues. The V and J ends lost 3 bases and 7 bases respectively, with 13 bases between them. CDR3 protein: CASSLMGAGQPQHF. Written as DNA, the CDR3 is TGTGCCAGCAGCTTGATGGGGGCAGGGCAGCCCCAGCATTTT.

The genes are TRBV6-2 or TRBV6-3 and TRBJ2-7; the D gene is possibly TRBD1 (5 bases). Trimming shortened V by 5 bases and J by 2 bases, and 13 bases separated the two germline ends. The CDR3 has 14 amino acids. Germline CDR1 reads MNHEY; CDR2 reads SVGEGT. The CDR3 sequence is CASSLTEDAYEQYF. CDR3 coding DNA: TGTGCCAGCAGTCTGACAGAGGACGCCTACGAGCAGTACTTC.

The chain is built from TRBV7-3 and TRBJ2-3, with TRBD2 identical over 12 bases. Germline CDR1 SGHTA, CDR2 FQGTGA. V trimming: 5 bases; J trimming: 3 bases; junction bases outside the gene matches: 9. CDR3 length: 17 amino acids. The CDR3: CASSPRLAGVATDTQYF. In nucleotides, the CDR3 is TGTGCCAGCAGCCCACGACTAGCGGGGGTCGCGACAGATACGCAGTATTTT. The complete variable domain, with remaining parts taken from reference TRBV7-3 and TRBJ2-3, reads GAGVSQTPSNKVTEKGKYVELRCDPISGHTALYWYRQSLGQGPEFLIYFQGTGAADDSGLPNDRFFAVRPEGSVSTLKIQRTERGDSAVYLCASSPRLAGVATDTQYFGPGTRLTVL.

The rearrangement uses TRBV28 and TRBJ1-2, with TRBD1 identical over 7 bases. There are 15 residues in the CDR3. The V gene end was trimmed by 3 bases and the J gene end by 3 bases; junction bases not matched to a gene: 7. Germline CDR1 MDHEN, CDR2 SYDVKM. CDR3 bases: TGTGCCAGCAGTTTCGGTTATGACAGGGACTATGGCTACACCTTC. This translates into CASSFGYDRDYGYTF.